The clone carrying this T cell receptor (beta chain) showed up many times. Its matching antigen is unknown. One entry per CDR3 protein, called by TCRdb with MiXCR from the reads. The table lists about 830,000 distinct CDR3 sequences, about 30% of them singletons. This sample stems from a study of T cell repertoires in cytomegalovirus infection. Across the study: CMV epitopes in the study were HLA-C-restricted (recently identified) and HLA-B-restricted (well studied). Study-level findings and limits: What dominated the ex vivo response were HLA-C-restricted CMV-specific TCR beta clonotypes.

This CDR3 has 14 residues. CDR1 is MGHRA and CDR2 is YSYEKL in the germline V gene. The ends were cut back, 0 bases at V and 4 bases at J, with 10 bases in the middle. The gene calls are TRBV4-1 and TRBJ2-7; no clear D gene. The starting material was cultured CD8+ T cells from PBMCs, obtained from culture after CMV antigen stimulation. The TCR originated in a human donor in good health (CMV status not recorded). Some clones in this sample may be carry-over from other donors' samples. The CDR3 DNA sequence: TGCGCCAGCAGCCAAGATACGGGTTGGTACGAGCAGTACTTC. Translation: CASSQDTGWYEQYF.